This T cell receptor beta chain was documented in a study of CD8 T cells in ankylosing spondylitis. General observations from the study: A motif in TCR beta, a set of eight highly homologous variants, appeared characteristic of ankylosing spondylitis blood. Disease-linked clones reportedly concentrated significantly in matched ankylosing spondylitis synovial fluid. Disease-associated clonotypes exhibited CD8+ identity and were relatively infrequent in peripheral blood.

The authors made TCR beta libraries by quantitative 5'-RACE with molecular barcodes. TCRdb processed the 5' RACE reads anew with MiXCR; each CDR3 protein has one entry. The sample shows some 200,000 distinct CDR3 sequences, just under 7.5% of them seen only once. This clonotype was found many times. Antigen: not known. The sequence came from a male donor with ankylosing spondylitis. Sequencing was done on a sample of blood, either unsorted or a sorted T cell fraction (not recorded which).

The CDR3 sequence: CASSLSGLGGSPLHF. In nucleotides, the CDR3 is TGTGCCAGCAGTTTATCAGGTCTTGGGGGTTCACCCCTCCACTTT. The V gene is TRBV27, the J gene TRBJ1-6, with D perhaps matching TRBD1 (5 bases). The CDR3 runs 15 residues. Germline CDR1 MNHEY, CDR2 SMNVEV (reference sequence). V was clipped by 0 bases and J by 9 bases, with 12 bases between them.